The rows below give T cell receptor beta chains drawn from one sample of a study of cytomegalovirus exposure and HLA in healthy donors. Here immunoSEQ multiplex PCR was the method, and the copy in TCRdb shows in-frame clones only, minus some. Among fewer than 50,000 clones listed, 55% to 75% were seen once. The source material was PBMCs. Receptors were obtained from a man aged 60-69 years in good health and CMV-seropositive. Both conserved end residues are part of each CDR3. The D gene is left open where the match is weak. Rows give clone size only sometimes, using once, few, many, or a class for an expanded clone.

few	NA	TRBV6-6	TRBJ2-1	CASSYVIHEQFF	TGTGCCAGCAGTTACGTTATTCATGAGCAGTTCTTC
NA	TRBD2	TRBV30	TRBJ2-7	CAWGRGSGGNREQYF	TGTGCCTGGGGAAGGGGCAGCGGGGGGAATCGCGAGCAGTACTTC
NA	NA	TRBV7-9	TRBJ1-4	CASSETATNEKLFF	TGTGCCAGCAGCGAGACAGCAACTAATGAAAAACTGTTTTTT
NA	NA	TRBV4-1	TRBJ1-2	CASSQVSVYGYTF	TGCGCCAGCAGCCAAGTGTCCGTCTATGGCTACACCTTC
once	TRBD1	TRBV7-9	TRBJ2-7	CASSWTGLEQYF	TGTGCCAGCAGCTGGACAGGGCTCGAGCAGTACTTC
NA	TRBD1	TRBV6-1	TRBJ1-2	CASRYRGLGYGYTF	TGTGCCAGCAGATACAGGGGGCTCGGCTATGGCTACACCTTC
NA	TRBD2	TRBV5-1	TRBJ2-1	CASSLVIAGGWFF	TGCGCCAGCAGCTTGGTCATCGCGGGAGGGTGGTTCTTC
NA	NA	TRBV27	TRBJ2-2	CASSLWGGAVTGELFF	TGTGCCAGCAGTTTATGGGGGGGCGCGGTGACCGGGGAGCTGTTTTTT
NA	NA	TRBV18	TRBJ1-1	CASSPPVGANTEAFF	TGTGCCAGCTCACCACCTGTGGGGGCAAACACTGAAGCTTTCTTT
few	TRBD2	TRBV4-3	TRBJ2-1	CASSSGLFYNEQFF	TGCGCCAGCAGCTCGGGACTATTCTACAATGAGCAGTTCTTC
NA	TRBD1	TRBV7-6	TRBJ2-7	CASSTRQGSVEQYF	TGTGCCAGCAGCACCAGACAGGGGTCCGTCGAGCAGTACTTC
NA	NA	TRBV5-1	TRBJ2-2	CASSLGTSLKDGELFF	TGCGCCAGCAGCTTGGGAACTAGCCTCAAGGACGGGGAGCTGTTTTTT
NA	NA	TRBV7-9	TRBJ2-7	CASSLTGGGPYEQYF	TGTGCCAGCAGCCTGACGGGGGGCGGGCCCTACGAGCAGTACTTC
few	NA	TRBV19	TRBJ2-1	CASSISRGVSYNEQFF	TGTGCCAGTAGTATCTCTAGAGGCGTGTCCTACAATGAGCAGTTCTTC
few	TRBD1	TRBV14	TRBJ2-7	CASSPRTGGYEQYF	TGTGCCAGCAGCCCCCGGACAGGTGGATACGAGCAGTACTTC
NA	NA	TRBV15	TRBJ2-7	CATSRDHPGIEQYF	TGTGCCACCAGCAGAGATCATCCAGGGATCGAGCAGTACTTC
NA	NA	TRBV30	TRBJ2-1	CAWSGRGEQFF	TGTGCCTGGAGTGGTCGAGGTGAGCAGTTCTTC
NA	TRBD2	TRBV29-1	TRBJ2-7	CSVVGTSGNLAEQYF	TGCAGCGTTGTTGGGACTAGCGGGAACCTCGCCGAGCAGTACTTC
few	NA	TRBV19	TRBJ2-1	CASSIQGGNEQFF	TGTGCCAGTAGTATACAGGGCGGCAATGAGCAGTTCTTC
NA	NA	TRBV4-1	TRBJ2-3	CASSQDAGTDTQYF	TGCGCCAGCAGCCAAGATGCGGGCACAGATACGCAGTATTTT
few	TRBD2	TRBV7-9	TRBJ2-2	CASSLEVGLANTGELFF	TGTGCCAGCAGCTTGGAGGTGGGACTAGCGAACACCGGGGAGCTGTTTTTT
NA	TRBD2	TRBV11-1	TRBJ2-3	CASSQKTSGKGTDTQYF	TGTGCCAGCAGCCAAAAAACTAGCGGGAAGGGCACAGATACGCAGTATTTT
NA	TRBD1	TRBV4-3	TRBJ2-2	CASSHPGGQGGTGELFF	TGCGCCAGCAGCCACCCAGGGGGACAGGGTGGCACCGGGGAGCTGTTTTTT
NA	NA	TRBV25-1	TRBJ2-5	CASSRGGETQYF	TGTGCCAGCAGTAGGGGGGGAGAGACCCAGTACTTC
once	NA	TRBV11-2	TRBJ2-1	CASSSRGYNEQFF	TGTGCCAGCAGCTCAAGGGGTTACAATGAGCAGTTCTTC
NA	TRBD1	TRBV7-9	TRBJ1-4	CASSLGTGEGEKLFF	TGTGCCAGCAGCTTAGGGACAGGAGAGGGAGAAAAACTGTTTTTT
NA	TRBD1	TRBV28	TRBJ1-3	CASSFRDRVVNTIYF	TGTGCCAGCAGTTTTAGGGACAGGGTGGTAAACACCATATATTTT
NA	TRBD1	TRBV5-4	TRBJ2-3	CASSLALGQGADTQYF	TGTGCCAGCAGCTTGGCCTTGGGACAGGGGGCCGATACGCAGTATTTT
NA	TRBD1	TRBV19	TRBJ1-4	CASSMALGQGANEKLFF	TGTGCCAGTAGTATGGCCCTGGGACAGGGGGCTAATGAAAAACTGTTTTTT
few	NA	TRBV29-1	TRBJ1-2	CSVGVNYGYTF	TGCAGCGTTGGCGTTAACTATGGCTACACCTTC
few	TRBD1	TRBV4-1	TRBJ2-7	CASSQTDRAYEQYF	TGCGCCAGCAGCCAAACGGACAGGGCCTACGAGCAGTACTTC
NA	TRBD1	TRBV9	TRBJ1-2	CASSPSGGDVYGYTF	TGTGCCAGCAGCCCTTCAGGGGGCGACGTCTATGGCTACACCTTC
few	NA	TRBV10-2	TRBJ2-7	CASSDGLYEQYF	TGCGCCAGCAGTGATGGGCTATACGAGCAGTACTTC
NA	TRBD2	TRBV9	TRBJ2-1	CASESSGRFRDVDEQFF	TGTGCCAGCGAATCTAGCGGGAGGTTTAGGGACGTGGATGAGCAGTTCTTC
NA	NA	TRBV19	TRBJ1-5	CASTPDDYSNQPQHF	TGTGCCAGTACCCCGGACGACTATAGCAATCAGCCCCAGCATTTT
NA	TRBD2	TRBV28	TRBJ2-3	CASSSITSGSRDTQYF	TGTGCCAGCAGTTCTATAACTAGCGGCTCTAGGGATACGCAGTATTTT
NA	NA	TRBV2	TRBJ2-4	CASSASTRCWF	TGTGCCAGCAGTGCATCCACTAGGTGTTGGTTC
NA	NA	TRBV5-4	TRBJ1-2	CASSGTRVPYGYTF	TGTGCCAGCAGCGGAACCCGGGTCCCCTATGGCTACACCTTC
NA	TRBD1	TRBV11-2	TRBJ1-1	CASSPRTGFTEAFF	TGTGCCAGCAGCCCTAGGACAGGGTTCACTGAAGCTTTCTTT
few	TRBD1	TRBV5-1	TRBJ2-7	CASSLDGSPGTGAYEQYF	TGCGCCAGCAGCTTGGATGGATCCCCCGGGACAGGGGCCTACGAGCAGTACTTC
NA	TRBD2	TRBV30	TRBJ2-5	CAWSRAGGFGTQYF	TGTGCCTGGAGTCGAGCGGGAGGGTTTGGGACCCAGTACTTC
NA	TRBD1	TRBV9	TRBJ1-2	CASSPGTGSYGYTF	TGTGCCAGCAGCCCTGGGACAGGGAGCTATGGCTACACCTTC
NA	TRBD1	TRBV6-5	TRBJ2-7	CASRPRDRGGEQYF	TGTGCCAGCAGACCCCGGGACAGGGGAGGCGAGCAGTACTTC
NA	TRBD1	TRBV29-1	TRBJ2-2	CSVTSGTANTGELFF	TGCAGCGTCACATCCGGGACAGCGAACACCGGGGAGCTGTTTTTT